Following are 31 T cell receptor beta chains from one sample sequenced in a study of blood T cell repertoires in COVID-19. Only in-frame clones appear in the TCRdb table, and some are missing; sequencing was by immunoSEQ multiplex PCR. The sample comprises approximately 190,000 clones, around nine tenths of which are singletons, and around 5.8% rests with the top ten. The source material was peripheral blood. The source is a man aged 40-49 years with active or convalescent COVID-19.

This clone was observed once. V and J are TRBV5-6 and TRBJ1-4; possibly TRBD1 for D (5 bases). Per the germline V gene, CDR1 is SGHDT and CDR2 is YYEEEE. The CDR3 is 16 amino acids. The ends were cut back, 3 bases at V and 10 bases at J, with 22 bases in the middle. CDR3 sequence reads: CASSSGGTSYSGKLFF. The DNA for the CDR3 is TGTGCCAGCAGCTCGGGGGGGACGTCTTACAGTGGAAAACTGTTTTTT.

The genes are TRBV6-4 and TRBJ2-2, with TRBD1 matching 9 bases. The CDR3 sequence is 15 residues long. The germline CDR1 and CDR2 sequences are MRHNA and SNTAGT. V dropped 2 bases and J dropped 5; count of bases not matched to a gene: 3. The CDR3 coding sequence is TGTGCCAGCAGTGACGTGACAGGGGGAACCGGGGAGCTGTTTTTT. It is translated as CASSDVTGGTGELFF.

The chain recombines TRBV9 with TRBJ1-2; 7 bases line up with TRBD1. The CDR3 is 15 residues long. The junction had 11 bases not matched to a gene; V was cut back by 6 bases and J by 3 bases. CDR1 is SGDLS, CDR2 YYNGEE, per germline. The CDR3 DNA reads as TGTGCCAGCACCAAACTTCAAACAGGGGACTATGGCTACACCTTC. As protein: CASTKLQTGDYGYTF.

The chain links TRBV2 to TRBJ2-7; the match to TRBD1 covers 7 bases. The J segment lost 0 bases and the V segment lost 5 bases, leaving 7 bases of the junction unmatched. Germline V gene lookup returns CDR1 SNHLY and CDR2 FYNNEI. The CDR3 totals 15 residues. Here the CDR3 reads CASSPGQRSSYEQYF. Here the CDR3 DNA reads TGTGCCAGCAGTCCGGGACAGAGGAGCTCCTACGAGCAGTACTTC.

This chain connects TRBV24-1 to TRBJ1-2; perhaps TRBD1 as D (5 bases). The CDR3 has 16 amino acids. The germline V and J ends were trimmed by 1 base and 3 bases, with 14 bases remaining between them. Germline V CDR1 and CDR2: KGHDR, SFDVKD. CDR3 amino acids: CATSDFTGTRDYGYTF. CDR3 in DNA: TGTGCCACCAGTGATTTTACAGGAACCAGGGACTATGGCTACACCTTC.

The chain joins TRBV5-4 to TRBJ2-7; TRBD1 matches at 8 bases. The CDR3 has 14 residues. The germline CDR1 and CDR2 sequences are SGHNT and YYREEE (reference sequence). The V and J ends lost 6 bases and 5 bases, in that order; junction bases with no gene match: 10. CDR3 in DNA: TGTGCCAGCACCACTGGACAGGGCCTAAACGAGCAGTACTTC. This sequence encodes CASTTGQGLNEQYF.

The genes are TRBV7-2 and TRBJ2-1; 11 bases are a match to TRBD2. There are 16 residues in the CDR3. Trimming removed 5 bases from V and 1 base from J; junction bases left unmatched: 4. Germline lookup yields CDR1 SGHTA and CDR2 FQGNSA. The CDR3 DNA reads TGTGCCAGCAGCCCAGCTAGCGGGAGGTCCTACAATGAGCAGTTCTTC. Translating gives CASSPASGRSYNEQFF.

The chain uses TRBV7-9 and TRBJ2-7; 7 bases agree with TRBD1. The CDR3 loop spans 13 amino acids. Germline values: CDR1 SEHNR, CDR2 FQNEAQ (reference sequence). Germline trimming cut 4 bases from V and 1 base from J; bases unmatched to any gene: 1. For the CDR3, the DNA is TGTGCCAGCAGCTCGGGACAGTCCTACGAGCAGTACTTC. Protein product: CASSSGQSYEQYF.

The chain links TRBV24-1 to TRBJ2-1; TRBD2 matches at 14 bases. Germline CDR1 and CDR2: KGHDR and SFDVKD. The CDR3 length is 16 residues. V dropped 5 bases and J dropped 8; count of bases not matched to a gene: 7. The CDR3 DNA reads as TGTGCCACCAGTGGAGGGACTAGCGGGAGAGTCGATGAGCAGTTCTTC. Protein product: CATSGGTSGRVDEQFF.

This chain uses TRBV27 with TRBJ1-3; D perhaps matches TRBD1 (5 bases). Germline CDR1 MNHEY, CDR2 SMNVEV (reference sequence). The CDR3 totals 16 residues. Trimming removed 0 bases at V and 2 bases at J, with 11 bases between. The CDR3 nucleotides read TGTGCCAGCAGTTTATCGTGGAGGGGAACTGGAAACACCATATATTTT. It translates to CASSLSWRGTGNTIYF.

This chain connects TRBV2 to TRBJ1-2; weak D call: TRBD1 (5 bases). The V end lost 4 bases, the J end lost 5 bases, and 8 bases lay between the germline ends. CDR3 length: 12 amino acids. Germline V gives CDR1 SNHLY, CDR2 FYNNEI. DNA of the CDR3: TGTGCCAGCAGTGGGGGGGGATATGGCTACACCTTC. Amino acid sequence: CASSGGGYGYTF.

The count of this clone is one. The chain uses TRBV28 and TRBJ1-2; maybe TRBD1 (6 bases). CDR1 and CDR2 from the germline V gene are MDHEN and SYDVKM. Trimming left V 2 bases short and J 5 bases short, with 15 bases between. The CDR3 runs 15 residues. CDR3 amino acids: CASSLAGGALYGYTF. For the CDR3, the DNA is TGTGCCAGCAGTTTAGCTGGGGGGGCGTTGTATGGCTACACCTTC.

The chain uses TRBV24-1 and TRBJ1-2, with 7 bases matching TRBD1. Germline lookup yields CDR1 KGHDR and CDR2 SFDVKD. This CDR3 region has 14 residues. The ends lost 1 base at V and 6 bases at J; junction bases unmatched: 4. CDR3 in DNA: TGTGCCACCAGTGATTTATGGACAGGCGATGGCTACACCTTC. Its translation: CATSDLWTGDGYTF.

The chain couples TRBV5-6 to TRBJ1-3; 7 positions agree with TRBD1. CDR1 and CDR2 from the germline V gene are SGHDT and YYEEEE. The CDR3 covers 13 residues. V lost 1 base and J lost 7; bases outside the gene matches: 2. The chain's CDR3 is CASSLFRGNTIYF. CDR3 DNA: TGTGCCAGCAGCTTGTTCAGGGGGAACACCATATATTTT.

This clone was observed a few times. The CDR3 sequence: CATSRGEGYNEQYF. CDR3 nucleotides: TGTGCCACCAGCAGAGGGGAGGGGTATAATGAGCAGTACTTC. V is TRBV15 and J is TRBJ2-7; 7 nucleotides agree with TRBD2. Germline CDR1 and CDR2: LNHNV and YYDKDF (reference sequence). The ends lost 1 base at V and 7 bases at J; junction bases unmatched: 7. The CDR3 consists of 14 residues.

V usage is TRBV6-2 or TRBV6-3 and J usage is TRBJ2-2, with TRBD1 matching over 8 bases. The junction had 4 bases not matched to a gene; V was cut back by 4 bases and J by 6 bases. The CDR3 spans 14 residues. Germline V gene lookup returns CDR1 MNHEY and CDR2 SVGEGT. The CDR3 loop is CASSWGQAAGELFF. Written as DNA, the CDR3 is TGTGCCAGCAGTTGGGGACAGGCCGCCGGGGAGCTGTTTTTT.

The rearrangement uses TRBV29-1 and TRBJ2-1; 8 nucleotides line up with TRBD2. The CDR3 sequence is 15 residues long. Trimming at V came to 6 bases and at J to 1 base, leaving 8 bases not matched to a gene. In germline, CDR1 is SQVTM, CDR2 ANQGSEA. The CDR3 loop is CSVRGGLESYNEQFF. In DNA, the CDR3 is TGCAGCGTCCGGGGGGGACTTGAATCCTACAATGAGCAGTTCTTC.

The V and J genes are TRBV7-9 and TRBJ2-5; 9 nucleotides agree with TRBD1. Germline CDR1 is SEHNR and CDR2 is FQNEAQ (reference sequence). The CDR3 is 16 residues long. Trimming at V came to 6 bases and at J to 5 bases, leaving 13 bases not matched to a gene. As DNA, the CDR3 is TGTGCCAGCAGTACCGAACAGGGGGCTCTTGTGGAGACCCAGTACTTC. Translated: CASSTEQGALVETQYF.

V is TRBV7-7 and J is TRBJ2-2; 8 bases line up with TRBD1. The CDR3 consists of 15 residues. Germline loops: CDR1 SSHAT, CDR2 FNYEAQ (reference sequence). After removal of 0 bases from V and 7 bases from J, the junction contained 4 bases not matched to a gene. CDR3 region: CASSLATGVGGELFF. In DNA form, the CDR3 reads TGTGCCAGCAGCTTAGCGACAGGGGTTGGCGGGGAGCTGTTTTTT.

V usage is TRBV29-1 and J usage is TRBJ2-3; the match to TRBD1 covers 10 bases. The trim removed 3 bases at V and 5 bases at J, leaving 5 bases unmatched. Germline V lookup: CDR1 SQVTM, CDR2 ANQGSEA. The CDR3 is 14 amino acids. The CDR3 coding sequence is TGCAGCGTTGAGACAGGGGGCGCGGGAGATACGCAGTATTTT. It codes for CSVETGGAGDTQYF.

Remarks on this clone: An end of the junction does not agree with germline; a read error may underlie this. V gene TRBV19 combines with J gene TRBJ2-7; TRBD1 might be the D (6 bases). This CDR3 comprises 13 residues. CDR1 LNHDA and CDR2 SQIVND come from the germline V gene (reference sequence). In DNA form, the CDR3 reads TGTGCCAGTGGTATTACAGGGTTACACGAGCAGTACTTC. This codes for CASGITGLHEQYF.

The V call is TRBV11-2, the J call TRBJ2-7; D perhaps matches TRBD1 (6 bases). The CDR3 contains 15 residues. Trimming pared 0 bases from V and 3 bases from J, leaving 12 bases between. The germline gives CDR1 SGHAT, CDR2 FQNNGV. CDR3 sequence reads: CASSLDAGEYYEQYF. The CDR3 nucleotides read TGTGCCAGCAGCTTAGATGCAGGGGAATACTACGAGCAGTACTTC.

The chain joins TRBV18 to TRBJ1-1; D is perhaps TRBD1 (6 bases). The CDR3 runs to 15 residues. Germline V lookup: CDR1 KGHSH, CDR2 LQKENI. Trimming took off 3 bases at V and 0 bases at J, with 11 bases between the two ends. CDR3 sequence reads: CASSPWTEMNTEAFF. The CDR3, as DNA: TGTGCCAGCTCACCCTGGACAGAAATGAACACTGAAGCTTTCTTT.

This chain connects TRBV28 to TRBJ2-7; D perhaps matches TRBD1 (6 bases). The germline CDR1 and CDR2 sequences are MDHEN and SYDVKM. Deletions cut 3 bases from V and 6 bases from J, with 15 bases between. The CDR3 runs to 14 residues. CDR3 DNA sequence: TGTGCCAGCAGTTTGAAGGGGGTCTCCCCCGAGCAGTACTTC. The encoded protein is CASSLKGVSPEQYF. The full variable domain, its missing parts supplied by reference TRBV28 and TRBJ2-7, is DVKVTQSSRYLVKRTGEKVFLECVQDMDHENMFWYRQDPGLGLRLIYFSYDVKMKEKGDIPEGYSVSREKKERFSLILESASTNQTSMYLCASSLKGVSPEQYFGPGTRLTVT.

The CDR3 nucleotides are TGTGCCAGAAGCGCGGACAGGGGTGACTACGAGCAGTACTTC. Protein product: CARSADRGDYEQYF. This chain links TRBV5-3 with TRBJ2-7; 9 bases match TRBD1. TRBV5-3 is an ORF; its function is uncertain. With 4 bases clipped from V and 3 bases from J, the junction kept 5 bases outside the gene matches. This CDR3 contains 14 residues.

The gene calls are TRBV15 and TRBJ1-1, with D maybe TRBD1 (5 bases). Germline assignment: CDR1 LNHNV and CDR2 YYDKDF (reference sequence). CDR3 length: 14 amino acids. Trimming cost V 3 bases and J 2 bases, with 10 bases left between them. CDR3 protein: CATSSGGENTEAFF. In nucleotides, the CDR3 is TGTGCCACCAGCAGTGGGGGGGAAAACACTGAAGCTTTCTTT.

The chain links TRBV2 to TRBJ1-3; D is unclear. Germline CDR1 and CDR2: SNHLY and FYNNEI. V was clipped by 4 bases and J by 3 bases, with 4 bases between them. The CDR3 covers 12 residues. CDR3 in DNA: TGTGCCAGCAGTGGAGTTGGAAACACCATATATTTT. This gives the protein CASSGVGNTIYF.

This rearrangement joins TRBV6-5 to TRBJ1-2; 9 nucleotides agree with TRBD1. Germline loops: CDR1 MNHEY, CDR2 SVGAGI. The CDR3 has 13 amino acids. Trimming took 10 bases from V and 2 from J; bases not matched to a gene: 5. The CDR3 loop reads CAIIQGANYGYTF. The CDR3, as DNA: TGTGCCATCATACAGGGGGCCAACTATGGCTACACCTTC.

The chain carries TRBV9 and TRBJ2-3, with TRBD2 identical over 9 bases. With 1 base clipped from V and 0 bases from J, the junction kept 3 bases outside the gene matches. Germline lookup yields CDR1 SGDLS and CDR2 YYNGEE. The CDR3 has 16 residues. CDR3 in DNA: TGTGCCAGCAGCGTAATAGCGGGGGTTAGCACAGATACGCAGTATTTT. It is translated as CASSVIAGVSTDTQYF.

This chain links TRBV2 with TRBJ2-3; 8 bases align to TRBD2. The CDR3 covers 15 residues. Trimming cost V 4 bases and J 2 bases; bases outside gene matches: 5. The V gene's germline CDR1 is SNHLY and CDR2 FYNNEI. CDR3 loop: CASSGRGGVTDTQYF. DNA of the CDR3: TGTGCCAGCAGTGGTCGGGGGGGCGTCACAGATACGCAGTATTTT.

This chain connects TRBV6-4 to TRBJ2-7; 11 nucleotides agree with TRBD1. Trimming cost V 4 bases and J 3 bases; bases outside gene matches: 2. CDR1 and CDR2 (germline): MRHNA, SNTAGT. CDR3 size: 14 residues. The CDR3 sequence is CASSGGTGGYEQYF. The CDR3 region has the DNA TGTGCCAGCAGTGGGGGGACAGGGGGCTACGAGCAGTACTTC.